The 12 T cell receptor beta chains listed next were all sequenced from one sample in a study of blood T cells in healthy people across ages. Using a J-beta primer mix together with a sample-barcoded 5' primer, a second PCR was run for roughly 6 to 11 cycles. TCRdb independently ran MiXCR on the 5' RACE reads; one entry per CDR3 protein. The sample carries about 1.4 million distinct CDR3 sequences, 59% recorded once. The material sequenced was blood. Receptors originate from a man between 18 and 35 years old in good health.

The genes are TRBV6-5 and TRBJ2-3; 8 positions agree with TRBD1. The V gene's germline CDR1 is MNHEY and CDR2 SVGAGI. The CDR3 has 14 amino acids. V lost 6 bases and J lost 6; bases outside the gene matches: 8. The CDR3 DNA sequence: TGTGCCAGCAGCCCCGACAGGGGCTTCGATACGCAGTATTTT. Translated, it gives CASSPDRGFDTQYF.

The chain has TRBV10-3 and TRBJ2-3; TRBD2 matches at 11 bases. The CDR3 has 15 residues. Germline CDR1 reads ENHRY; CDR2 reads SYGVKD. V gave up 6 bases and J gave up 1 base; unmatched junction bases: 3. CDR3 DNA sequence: TGTGCCATCAGGGAGACTAGCGGGGGCACAGATACGCAGTATTTT. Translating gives CAIRETSGGTDTQYF.

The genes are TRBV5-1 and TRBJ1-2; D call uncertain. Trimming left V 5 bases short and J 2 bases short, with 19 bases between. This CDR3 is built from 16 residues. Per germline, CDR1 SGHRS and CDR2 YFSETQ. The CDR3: CASSRHVGEANYGYTF. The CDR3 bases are TGCGCCAGCAGTAGACATGTCGGGGAGGCCAACTATGGCTACACCTTC.

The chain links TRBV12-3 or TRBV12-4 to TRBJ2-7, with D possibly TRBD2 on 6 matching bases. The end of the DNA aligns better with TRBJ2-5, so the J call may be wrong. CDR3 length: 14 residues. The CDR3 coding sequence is TGTGCCAGCAAAGTGGAAGGGAGGTTGGAGACCCAGTACTTC. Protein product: CASKVEGRLETQYF.

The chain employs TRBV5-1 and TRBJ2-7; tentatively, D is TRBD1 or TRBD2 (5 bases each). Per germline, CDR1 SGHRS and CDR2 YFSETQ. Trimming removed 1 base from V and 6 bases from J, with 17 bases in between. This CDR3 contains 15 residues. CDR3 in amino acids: CASSLSSRGNTEQYF. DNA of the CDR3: TGCGCCAGCAGCTTGTCTTCGAGGGGTAATACCGAGCAGTACTTC.

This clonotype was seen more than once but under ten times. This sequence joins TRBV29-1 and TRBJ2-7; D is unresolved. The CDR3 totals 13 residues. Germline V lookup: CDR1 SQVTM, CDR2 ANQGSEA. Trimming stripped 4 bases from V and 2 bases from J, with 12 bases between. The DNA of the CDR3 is TGCAGCGTTGGGACCTCGGGCCCCTACGAGCAGTACTTC. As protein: CSVGTSGPYEQYF.

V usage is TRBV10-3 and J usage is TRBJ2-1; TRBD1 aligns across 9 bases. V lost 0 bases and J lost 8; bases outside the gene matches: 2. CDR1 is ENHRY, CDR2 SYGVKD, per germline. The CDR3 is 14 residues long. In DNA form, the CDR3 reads TGTGCCATCAGTGAGTCGGGACAGGGCGATGAGCAGTTCTTC. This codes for CAISESGQGDEQFF.

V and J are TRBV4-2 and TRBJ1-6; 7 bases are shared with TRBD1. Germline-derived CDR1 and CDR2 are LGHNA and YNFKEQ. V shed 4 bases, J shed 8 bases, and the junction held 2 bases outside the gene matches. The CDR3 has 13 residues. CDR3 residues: CASSRGQDSPLHF. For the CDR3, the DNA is TGTGCCAGCAGCCGCGGACAGGATTCACCCCTCCACTTT.

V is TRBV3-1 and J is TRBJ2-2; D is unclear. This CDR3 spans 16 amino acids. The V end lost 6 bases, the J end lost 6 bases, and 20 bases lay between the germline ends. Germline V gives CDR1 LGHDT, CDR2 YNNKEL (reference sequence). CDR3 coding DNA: TGTGCCAGCAGTCGGTATCATTCCGACCCCGCCGGGGAGCTGTTTTTT. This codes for CASSRYHSDPAGELFF.

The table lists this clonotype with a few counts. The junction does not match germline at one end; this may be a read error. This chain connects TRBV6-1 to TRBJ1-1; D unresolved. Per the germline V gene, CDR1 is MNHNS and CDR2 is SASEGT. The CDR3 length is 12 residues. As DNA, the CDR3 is TGTGCCAGCAGCCCTTGGAACTCTGAAGCTTTCTTT. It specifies CASSPWNSEAFF.

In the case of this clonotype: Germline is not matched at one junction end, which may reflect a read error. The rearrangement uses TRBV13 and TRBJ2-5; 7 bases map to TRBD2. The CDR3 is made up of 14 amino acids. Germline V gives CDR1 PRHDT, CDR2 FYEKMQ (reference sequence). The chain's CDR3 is CASSLTSRKETQYF. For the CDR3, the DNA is TGTGCCAGTAGCTTGACTAGCAGGAAAGAGACCCAGTACTTC.

CDR3 in DNA: TGTGCCAGCGGCGCCGGGGGGCGAGAGACCCAGTACTTC. Its translation is CASGAGGRETQYF. This chain joins TRBV6-1 and TRBJ2-5; weak D call: TRBD2 (7 bases). CDR3 length: 13 amino acids. Trimming left V 8 bases short and J 4 bases short, with 14 bases between. CDR1 and CDR2 from the germline V gene are MNHNS and SASEGT.